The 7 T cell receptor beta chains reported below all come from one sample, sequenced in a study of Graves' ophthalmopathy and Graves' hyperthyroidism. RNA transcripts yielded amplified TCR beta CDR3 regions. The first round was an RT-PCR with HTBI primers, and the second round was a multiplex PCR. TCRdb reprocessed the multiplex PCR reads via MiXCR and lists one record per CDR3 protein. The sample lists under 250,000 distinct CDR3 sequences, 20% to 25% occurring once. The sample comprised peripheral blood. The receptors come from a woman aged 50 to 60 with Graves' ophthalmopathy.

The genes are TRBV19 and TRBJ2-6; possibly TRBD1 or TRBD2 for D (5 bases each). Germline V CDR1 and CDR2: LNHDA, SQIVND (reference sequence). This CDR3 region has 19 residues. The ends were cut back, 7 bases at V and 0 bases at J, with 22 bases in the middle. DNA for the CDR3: TGTGCCAGTACCTCACTGGGACGGAATGAATACTCTGGGGCCAACGTCCTGACTTTC. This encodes CASTSLGRNEYSGANVLTF.

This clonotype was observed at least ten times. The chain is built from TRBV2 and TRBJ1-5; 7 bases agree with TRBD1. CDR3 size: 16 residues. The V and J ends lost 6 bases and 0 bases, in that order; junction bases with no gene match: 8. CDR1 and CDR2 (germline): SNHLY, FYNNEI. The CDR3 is CASSRQGYYSNQPQHF. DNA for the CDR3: TGTGCCAGCAGCAGACAGGGCTACTATAGCAATCAGCCCCAGCATTTT.

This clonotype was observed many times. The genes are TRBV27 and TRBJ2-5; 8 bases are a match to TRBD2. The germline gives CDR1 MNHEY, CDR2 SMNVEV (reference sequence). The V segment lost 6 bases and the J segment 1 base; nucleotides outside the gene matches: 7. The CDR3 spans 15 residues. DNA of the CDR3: TGTGCCAGCAGCTCATTTAGCGGGACCCAAGAGACCCAGTACTTC. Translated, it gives CASSSFSGTQETQYF.

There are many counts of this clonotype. The CDR3 nucleotides are TGTGCCAGCAGTGCGGCCTGGAGCAATCAGCCCCAGCATTTT. Translation gives CASSAAWSNQPQHF. The V and J genes are TRBV6-1 and TRBJ1-5; no definite D call. Germline lookup yields CDR1 MNHNS and CDR2 SASEGT. V was clipped by 4 bases and J by 1 base, with 8 bases between them. There are 14 residues in the CDR3.

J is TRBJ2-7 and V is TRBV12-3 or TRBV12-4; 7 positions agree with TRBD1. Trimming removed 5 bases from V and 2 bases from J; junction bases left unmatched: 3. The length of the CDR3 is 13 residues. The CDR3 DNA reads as TGTGCCAGCAGTGTGGACAGGCCCTACGAGCAGTACTTC. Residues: CASSVDRPYEQYF.

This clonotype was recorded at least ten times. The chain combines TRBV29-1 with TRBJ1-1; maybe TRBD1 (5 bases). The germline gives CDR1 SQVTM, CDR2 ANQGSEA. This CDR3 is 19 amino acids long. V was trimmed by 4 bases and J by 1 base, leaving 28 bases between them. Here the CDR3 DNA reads TGCAGCGTTGCTACAGGTTTTGGGAGCGTCTGGACCAGGAACACTGAAGCTTTCTTT. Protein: CSVATGFGSVWTRNTEAFF.

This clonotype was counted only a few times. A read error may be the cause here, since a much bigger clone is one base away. CDR3 in DNA: TGTACCAGCAGTTGGAGACAGGGGCGTCAGCCCCAGCATTTT. Encoded protein: CTSSWRQGRQPQHF. V gene TRBV28 combines with J gene TRBJ1-5; 8 bases fit TRBD1. The CDR3 consists of 14 residues. The germline V gene encodes CDR1 MDHEN and CDR2 SYDVKM. Complete variable domain (other parts from reference TRBV28 and TRBJ1-5): DVKVTQSSRYLVKRTGEKVFLECVQDMDHENMFWYRQDPGLGLRLIYFSYDVKMKEKGDIPEGYSVSREKKERFSLILESASTNQTSMYLCTSSWRQGRQPQHFGDGTRLSIL.